This T cell receptor (beta chain) was sequenced in a study of cytomegalovirus exposure and HLA in healthy donors. A remark on this clone: Its antigen is unidentified.

Between the trimmed V and J ends, which lost 5 bases and 3 bases, there was a span of 17 bases. Germline V gene sequence: CDR1 SGHTA, CDR2 FQGNSA. The CDR3 is made up of 16 amino acids. A multiplex PCR was run with 60 Vbeta primers and 13 Jbeta primers. Measured with immunoSEQ multiplex PCR; TCRdb has only the in-frame clones, and not every one. The table lists around 190,000 clones, 81% of them singletons. General observations from the study: The investigators catalogued about 170 TCR beta chains as cytomegalovirus-associated. It was reported that TCR beta sequences correctly inferred the HLA-A and HLA-B alleles for most subjects. The availability of immune exposure information extended only to CMV serostatus.

V is TRBV7-2 and J is TRBJ1-5, with D possibly matching TRBD1 (5 bases). The TCR comes from a man between 18 and 29 years old in good health and CMV-seronegative. The sequenced sample consisted of PBMCs. CDR3 sequence: CASSPWGRDYNQPQHF. The CDR3 region has the DNA TGTGCCAGCAGCCCATGGGGCAGGGACTACAATCAGCCCCAGCATTTT.